This T cell receptor beta chain comes out of a study of cytomegalovirus exposure and HLA in healthy donors. Data came from immunoSEQ multiplex PCR; TCRdb stores just in-frame clones and leaves some out. The sample lists a few hundred thousand clones; 86% were seen once. It was the approximately 120-subject validation cohort, separate from the roughly 700-subject first cohort, to which the donors belonged. Germline CDR1 is SGDLS and CDR2 is YYNGEE. V gave up 3 bases and J gave up 0 bases; unmatched junction bases: 2. The CDR3 sequence is 15 residues long. Sequencing was performed on PBMCs. The clonotype comes from a woman aged 18-30 years in good health and CMV-seronegative. V and J are TRBV9 and TRBJ2-5; TRBD2 agrees at 10 bases. The CDR3, as DNA: TGTGCCAGCAGCGCGACTAGCGGGTACCAAGAGACCCAGTACTTC. Translated: CASSATSGYQETQYF. Drawing the rest from reference TRBV9 and TRBJ2-5, the complete variable domain is DSGVTQTPKHLITATGQRVTLRCSPRSGDLSVYWYQQSLDQGLQFLIQYYNGEERAKGNILERFSAQQFPDLHSELNLSSLELGDSALYFCASSATSGYQETQYFGPGTRLLVL.